This T cell receptor (beta chain) was identified in a study of shared clonotypes between healthy human individuals. Study as a whole: Those who served as donors were a couple of women and three men between the ages of 18 and 49. Study-level points and caveats: The small donor group covered limited genetic and exposure diversity.

This CDR3 has 16 residues. CDR1 and CDR2 (germline): SGHRS, YFSETQ. V lost 4 bases and J lost 0, with 14 bases in between. Assay used: immunoSEQ multiplex PCR; TCRdb lists only in-frame clones, some missing. The sample contains about 490,000 clones, around 80% of which appear only once. Worth noting for this clone: The antigen remains unidentified.

The rearrangement links TRBV5-1 to TRBJ2-1; TRBD2 might be the D (6 bases). The sequenced material came from PBMCs. The clonotype was recovered from a woman in her forties in good health. Some clones in this sample may be carry-over from other donors' samples. Here the CDR3 DNA reads TGCGCCAGCAGCCCGGACGGGGGATCCTCCTACAATGAGCAGTTCTTC. Amino acid sequence: CASSPDGGSSYNEQFF.